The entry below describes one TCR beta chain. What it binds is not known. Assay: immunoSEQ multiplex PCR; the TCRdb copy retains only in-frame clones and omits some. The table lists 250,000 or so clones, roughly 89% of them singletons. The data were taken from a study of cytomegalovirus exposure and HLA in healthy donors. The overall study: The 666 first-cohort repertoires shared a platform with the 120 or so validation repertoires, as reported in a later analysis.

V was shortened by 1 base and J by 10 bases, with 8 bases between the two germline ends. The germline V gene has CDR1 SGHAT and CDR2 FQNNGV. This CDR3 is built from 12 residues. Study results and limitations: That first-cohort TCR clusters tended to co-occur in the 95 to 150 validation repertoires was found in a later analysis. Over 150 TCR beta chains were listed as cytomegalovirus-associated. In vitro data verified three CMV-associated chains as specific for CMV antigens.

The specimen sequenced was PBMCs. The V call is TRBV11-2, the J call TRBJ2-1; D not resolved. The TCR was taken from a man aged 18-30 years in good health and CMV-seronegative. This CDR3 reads CASSLADFEQFF. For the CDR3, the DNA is TGTGCCAGCAGCTTAGCCGACTTCGAGCAGTTCTTC.